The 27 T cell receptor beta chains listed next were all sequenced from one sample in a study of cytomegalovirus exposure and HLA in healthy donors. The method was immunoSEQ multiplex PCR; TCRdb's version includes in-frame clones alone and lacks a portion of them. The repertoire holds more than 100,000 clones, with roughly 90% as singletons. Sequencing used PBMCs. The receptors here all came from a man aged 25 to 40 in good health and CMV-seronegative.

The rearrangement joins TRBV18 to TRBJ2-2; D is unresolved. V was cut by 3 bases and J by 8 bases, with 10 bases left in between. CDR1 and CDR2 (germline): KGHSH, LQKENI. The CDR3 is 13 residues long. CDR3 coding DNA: TGTGCCAGCTCACCCGTCATGGCAGGGGAGCTGTTTTTT. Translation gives CASSPVMAGELFF. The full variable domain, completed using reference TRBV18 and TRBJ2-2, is NAGVMQNPRHLVRRRGQEARLRCSPMKGHSHVYWYRQLPEEGLKFMVYLQKENIIDESGMPKERFSAEFPKEGPSILRIQQVVRGDSAAYFCASSPVMAGELFFGEGSRLTVL.

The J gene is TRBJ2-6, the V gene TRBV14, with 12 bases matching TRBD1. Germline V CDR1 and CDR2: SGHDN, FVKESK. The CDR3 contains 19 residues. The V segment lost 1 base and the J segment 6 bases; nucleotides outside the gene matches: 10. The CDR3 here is CASSQAPGTGGGVANVLTF. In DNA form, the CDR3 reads TGTGCCAGCAGCCAAGCCCCCGGGACAGGGGGCGGAGTGGCCAACGTCCTGACTTTC.

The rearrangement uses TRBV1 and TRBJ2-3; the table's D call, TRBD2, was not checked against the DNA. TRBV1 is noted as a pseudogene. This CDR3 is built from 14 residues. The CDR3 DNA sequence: TGCACCAAGAAACTAGCGGGAAAAGCAGATACGCAGTATTTT. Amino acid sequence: CTKKLAGKADTQYF.

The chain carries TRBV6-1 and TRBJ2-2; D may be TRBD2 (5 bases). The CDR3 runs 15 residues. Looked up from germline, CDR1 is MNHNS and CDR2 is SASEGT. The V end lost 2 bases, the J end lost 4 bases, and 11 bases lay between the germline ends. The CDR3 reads CASSEYLGSTGELFF. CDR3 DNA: TGTGCCAGCAGTGAATACCTAGGGAGCACCGGGGAGCTGTTTTTT.

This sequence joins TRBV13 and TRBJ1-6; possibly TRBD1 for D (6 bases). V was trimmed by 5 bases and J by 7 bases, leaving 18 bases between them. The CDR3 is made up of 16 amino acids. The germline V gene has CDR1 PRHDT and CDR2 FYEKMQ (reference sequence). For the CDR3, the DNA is TGTGCCAGCAGCCAAGCAGGGGCCGGATCCAATTCACCCCTCCACTTT. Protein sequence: CASSQAGAGSNSPLHF.

The CDR3 loop is CASSHTGWAAEAFF. The CDR3 DNA sequence: TGCGCCAGCAGCCATACCGGCTGGGCTGCAGAAGCTTTCTTT. The chain joins TRBV5-1 to TRBJ1-1, with D unresolved. Trimming cost V 4 bases and J 8 bases, with 18 bases left between them. Per the germline V gene, CDR1 is SGHRS and CDR2 is YFSETQ. This CDR3 spans 14 amino acids.

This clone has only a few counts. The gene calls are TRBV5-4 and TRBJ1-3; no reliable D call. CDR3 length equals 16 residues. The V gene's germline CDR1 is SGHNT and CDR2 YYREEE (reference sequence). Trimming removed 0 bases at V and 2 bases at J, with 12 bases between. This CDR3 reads CASSLDSRYAGNTIYF. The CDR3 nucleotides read TGTGCCAGCAGCTTGGACAGCCGGTATGCTGGAAACACCATATATTTT. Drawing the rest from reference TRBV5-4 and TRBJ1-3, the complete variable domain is ETGVTQSPTHLIKTRGQQVTLRCSSQSGHNTVSWYQQALGQGPQFIFQYYREEENGRGNFPPRFSGLQFPNYSSELNVNALELDDSALYLCASSLDSRYAGNTIYFGEGSWLTVV.

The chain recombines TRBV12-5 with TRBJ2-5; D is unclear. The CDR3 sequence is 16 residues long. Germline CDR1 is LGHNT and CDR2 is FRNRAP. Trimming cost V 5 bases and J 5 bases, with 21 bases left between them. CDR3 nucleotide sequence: TGTGCTAGTGGTCCATCAGGAATCCCCTCGTGGGAGACCCAGTACTTC. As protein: CASGPSGIPSWETQYF.

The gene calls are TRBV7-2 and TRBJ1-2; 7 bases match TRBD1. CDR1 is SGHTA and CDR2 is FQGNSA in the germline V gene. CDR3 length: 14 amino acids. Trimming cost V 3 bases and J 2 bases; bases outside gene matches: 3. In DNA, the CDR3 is TGTGCCAGCAGCTTCGACAGGGCCAACTATGGCTACACCTTC. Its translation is CASSFDRANYGYTF.

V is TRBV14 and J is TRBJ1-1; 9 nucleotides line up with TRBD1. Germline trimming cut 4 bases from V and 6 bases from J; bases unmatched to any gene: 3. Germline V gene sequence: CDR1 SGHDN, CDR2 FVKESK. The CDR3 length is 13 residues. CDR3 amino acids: CASSRDRVPEAFF. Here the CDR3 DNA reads TGTGCCAGCAGCCGGGACAGGGTACCTGAAGCTTTCTTT.

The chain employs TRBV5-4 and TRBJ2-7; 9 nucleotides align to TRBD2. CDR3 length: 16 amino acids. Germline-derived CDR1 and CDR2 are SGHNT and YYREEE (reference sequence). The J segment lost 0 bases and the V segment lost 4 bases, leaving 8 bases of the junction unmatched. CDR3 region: CASSTRLADSSYEQYF. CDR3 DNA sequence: TGTGCCAGCAGCACCCGACTAGCGGATAGCTCCTACGAGCAGTACTTC.

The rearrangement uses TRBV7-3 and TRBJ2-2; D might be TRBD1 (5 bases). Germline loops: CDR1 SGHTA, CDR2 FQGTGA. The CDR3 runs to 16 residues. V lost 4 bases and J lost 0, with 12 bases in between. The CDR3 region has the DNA TGTGCCAGCAGCTCTCAGGGCCCCGCGAACACCGGGGAGCTGTTTTTT. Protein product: CASSSQGPANTGELFF.

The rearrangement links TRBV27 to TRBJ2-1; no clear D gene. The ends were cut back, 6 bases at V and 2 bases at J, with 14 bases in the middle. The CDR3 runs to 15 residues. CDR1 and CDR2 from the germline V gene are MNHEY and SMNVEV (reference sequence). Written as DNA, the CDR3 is TGTGCCAGCAGCTCCCTAGTCCTACCCTACAATGAGCAGTTCTTC. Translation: CASSSLVLPYNEQFF.

The CDR3 nucleotides are TGTGCCAGCAGCCCGACAGCCTACAATGAGCAGTTCTTC. Its translation: CASSPTAYNEQFF. J is TRBJ2-1 and V is TRBV7-2, with D perhaps matching TRBD1 (5 bases). In germline, CDR1 is SGHTA, CDR2 FQGNSA. The V end lost 5 bases, the J end lost 2 bases, and 7 bases lay between the germline ends. The CDR3 extends over 13 amino acids.

The CDR3 loop reads CASSQPGLLRNEQFF. The CDR3 bases are TGTGCCAGCAGCCAACCGGGACTCCTAAGGAATGAGCAGTTCTTC. The chain links TRBV11-2 to TRBJ2-1, with a tentative D call TRBD2 (6 bases). In germline, CDR1 is SGHAT, CDR2 FQNNGV. This CDR3 comprises 15 residues. The V end lost 5 bases, the J end lost 7 bases, and 18 bases lay between the germline ends. Full variable domain (outside the CDR3, taken from reference TRBV11-2 and TRBJ2-1): EAGVAQSPRYKIIEKRQSVAFWCNPISGHATLYWYQQILGQGPKLLIQFQNNGVVDDSQLPKDRFSAERLKGVDSTLKIQPAKLEDSAVYLCASSQPGLLRNEQFFGPGTRLTVL.

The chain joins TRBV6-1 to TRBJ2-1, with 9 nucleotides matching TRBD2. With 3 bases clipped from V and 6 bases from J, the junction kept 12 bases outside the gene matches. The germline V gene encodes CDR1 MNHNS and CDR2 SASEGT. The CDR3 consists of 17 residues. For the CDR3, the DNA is TGTGCCAGCAGTGATTATTTAGCGGGAGTTACAGGCAATGAGCAGTTCTTC. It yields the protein CASSDYLAGVTGNEQFF.

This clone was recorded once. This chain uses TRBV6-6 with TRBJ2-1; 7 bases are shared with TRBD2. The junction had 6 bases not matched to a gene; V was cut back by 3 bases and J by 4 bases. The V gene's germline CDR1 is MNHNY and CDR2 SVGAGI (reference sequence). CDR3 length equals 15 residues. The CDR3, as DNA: TGTGCCAGCAGTTATTCCGGGGGGTCTTACAATGAGCAGTTCTTC. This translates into CASSYSGGSYNEQFF.

CDR3 bases: TGCGCCAGCAGCCCCGATGCGGGAGCGTTCTACGAGCAGTACTTC. Protein product: CASSPDAGAFYEQYF. The genes are TRBV5-1 and TRBJ2-7; 7 bases align to TRBD2. The germline V gene encodes CDR1 SGHRS and CDR2 YFSETQ. The CDR3 runs 15 residues. Trimming at V came to 4 bases and at J to 3 bases, leaving 10 bases not matched to a gene.

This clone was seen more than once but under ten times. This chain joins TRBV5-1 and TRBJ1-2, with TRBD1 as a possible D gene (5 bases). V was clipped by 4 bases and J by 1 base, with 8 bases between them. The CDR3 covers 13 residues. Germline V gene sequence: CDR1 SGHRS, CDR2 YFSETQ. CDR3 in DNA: TGCGCCAGCAGCCCCGACAGTAACTATGGCTACACCTTC. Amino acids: CASSPDSNYGYTF.

The CDR3 sequence is CASSVTGEGDTQYF. CDR3 sequence (DNA): TGTGCCAGCAGCGTCACAGGGGAAGGGGATACGCAGTATTTT. The chain has TRBV9 and TRBJ2-3, with 7 bases that match TRBD1. The CDR3 covers 14 residues. V lost 2 bases, J lost 6 bases, and 6 bases stayed unmatched. Germline V gene lookup returns CDR1 SGDLS and CDR2 YYNGEE.

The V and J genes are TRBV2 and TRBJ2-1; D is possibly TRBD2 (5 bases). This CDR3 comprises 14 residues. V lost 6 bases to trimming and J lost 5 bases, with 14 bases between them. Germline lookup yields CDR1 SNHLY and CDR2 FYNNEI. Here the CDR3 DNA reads TGTGCCAGCAGGCCCTGGGAGTACAACAATGAGCAGTTCTTC. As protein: CASRPWEYNNEQFF.

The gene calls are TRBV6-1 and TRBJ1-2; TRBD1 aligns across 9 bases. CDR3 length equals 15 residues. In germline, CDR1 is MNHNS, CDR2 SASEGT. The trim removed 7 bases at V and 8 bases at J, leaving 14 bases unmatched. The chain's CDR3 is CASTLKRDRVGGYTF. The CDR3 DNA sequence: TGTGCCAGCACCCTGAAAAGGGACAGGGTAGGCGGCTACACCTTC.

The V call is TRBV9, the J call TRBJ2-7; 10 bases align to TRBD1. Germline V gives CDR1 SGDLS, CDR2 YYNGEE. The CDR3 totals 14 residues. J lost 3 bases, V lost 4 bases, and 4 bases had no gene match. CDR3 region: CASSPWDRGYEQYF. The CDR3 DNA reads TGTGCCAGCAGCCCCTGGGACAGGGGCTACGAGCAGTACTTC.

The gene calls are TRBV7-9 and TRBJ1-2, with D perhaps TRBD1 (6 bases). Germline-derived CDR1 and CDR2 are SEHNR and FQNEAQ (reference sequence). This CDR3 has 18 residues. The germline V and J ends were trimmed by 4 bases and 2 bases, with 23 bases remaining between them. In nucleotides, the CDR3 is TGTGCCAGCAGCTCCGACAGGCTACCGACGAAACGAAACTATGGCTACACCTTC. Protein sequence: CASSSDRLPTKRNYGYTF.

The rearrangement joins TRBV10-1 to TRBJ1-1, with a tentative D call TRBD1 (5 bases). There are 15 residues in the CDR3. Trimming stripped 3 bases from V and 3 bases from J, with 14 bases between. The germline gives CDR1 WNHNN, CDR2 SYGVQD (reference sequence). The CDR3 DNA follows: TGCGCCAGCAGTGAAGACGCGGGGGGATACACTGAAGCTTTCTTT. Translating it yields CASSEDAGGYTEAFF.

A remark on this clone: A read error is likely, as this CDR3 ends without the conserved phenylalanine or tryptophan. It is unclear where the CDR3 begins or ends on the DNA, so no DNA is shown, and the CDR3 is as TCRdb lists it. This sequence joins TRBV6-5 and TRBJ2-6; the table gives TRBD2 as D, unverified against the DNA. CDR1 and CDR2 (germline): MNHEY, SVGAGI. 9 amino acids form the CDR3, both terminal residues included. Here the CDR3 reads CASSHHSTD.

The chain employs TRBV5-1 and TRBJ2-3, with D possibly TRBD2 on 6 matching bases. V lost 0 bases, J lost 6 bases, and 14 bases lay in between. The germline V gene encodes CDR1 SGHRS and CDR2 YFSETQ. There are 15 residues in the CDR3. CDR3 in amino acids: CASSLEGRGADTQYF. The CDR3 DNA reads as TGCGCCAGCAGCTTGGAGGGTCGCGGGGCGGATACGCAGTATTTT. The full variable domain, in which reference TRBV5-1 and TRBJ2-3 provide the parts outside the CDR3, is KAGVTQTPRYLIKTRGQQVTLSCSPISGHRSVSWYQQTPGQGLQFLFEYFSETQRNKGNFPGRFSGRQFSNSRSEMNVSTLELGDSALYLCASSLEGRGADTQYFGPGTRLTVL.